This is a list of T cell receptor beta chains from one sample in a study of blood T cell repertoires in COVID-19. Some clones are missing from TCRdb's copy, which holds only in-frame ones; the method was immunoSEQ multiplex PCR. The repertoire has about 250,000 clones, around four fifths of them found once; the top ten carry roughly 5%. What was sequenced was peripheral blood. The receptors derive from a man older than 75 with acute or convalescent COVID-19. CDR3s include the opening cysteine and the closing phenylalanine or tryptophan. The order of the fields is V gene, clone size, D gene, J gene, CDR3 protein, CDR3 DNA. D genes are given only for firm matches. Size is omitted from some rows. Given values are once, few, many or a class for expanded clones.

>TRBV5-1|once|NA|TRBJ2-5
CASSFAGYQETQYF
TGCGCCAGCAGCTTCGCGGGGTACCAAGAGACCCAGTACTTC
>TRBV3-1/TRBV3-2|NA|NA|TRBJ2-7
CASSLTGISYEQYF
TGTGCCAGCAGCCTCACAGGGATCTCCTACGAGCAGTACTTC
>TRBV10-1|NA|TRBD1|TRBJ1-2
CASDLYLGTGGEYGYTF
TGCGCCAGCGACCTATACTTGGGGACAGGGGGTGAATATGGCTACACCTTC
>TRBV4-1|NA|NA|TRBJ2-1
CASSQDGRGALEFF
TGCGCCAGCAGCCAAGATGGGAGGGGGGCATTGGAGTTCTTC
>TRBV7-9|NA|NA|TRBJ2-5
CASSLIQQETQYF
TGTGCCAGCAGCTTAATACAGCAAGAGACCCAGTACTTC
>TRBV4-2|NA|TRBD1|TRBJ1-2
CASSQGRFGTGGGEGYTF
TGTGCCAGCAGCCAAGGTCGTTTTGGGACAGGTGGCGGGGAGGGCTACACCTTC
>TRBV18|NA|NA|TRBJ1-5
CASSPEAIFQPQHF
TGTGCCAGCTCACCAGAGGCCATTTTTCAGCCCCAGCATTTT
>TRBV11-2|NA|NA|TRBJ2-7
CASRSLPGEQYF
TGTGCCAGCAGGTCCCTCCCAGGCGAGCAGTACTTC
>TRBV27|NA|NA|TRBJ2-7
CASSLLGQSIYEQYF
TGTGCCAGCAGTTTATTAGGACAGTCCATCTACGAGCAGTACTTC
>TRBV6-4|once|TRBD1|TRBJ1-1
CASKAGPGTENTEAFF
TGTGCCAGCAAAGCAGGTCCCGGGACAGAGAACACTGAAGCTTTCTTT
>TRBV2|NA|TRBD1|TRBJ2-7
CASSDQGQGYEQYF
TGTGCCAGCAGTGATCAAGGACAGGGCTACGAGCAGTACTTC
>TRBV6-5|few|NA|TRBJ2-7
CASSFGQPRRYEQYF
TGTGCCAGCAGTTTCGGACAGCCCCGTCGGTACGAGCAGTACTTC
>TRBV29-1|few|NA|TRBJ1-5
CSVQEGDQPQHF
TGCAGCGTGCAAGAGGGGGATCAGCCCCAGCATTTT
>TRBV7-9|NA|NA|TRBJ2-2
CASSSPKNTGELFF
TGTGCCAGCAGCTCCCCCAAGAACACCGGGGAGCTGTTTTTT
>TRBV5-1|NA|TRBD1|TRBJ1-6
CASSPDRANNSPLHF
TGCGCCAGCAGCCCGGACAGGGCAAATAATTCACCCCTCCACTTT
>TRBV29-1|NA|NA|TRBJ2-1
CSAQSGAYNEQFF
TGCAGCGCTCAAAGCGGCGCCTACAATGAGCAGTTCTTC
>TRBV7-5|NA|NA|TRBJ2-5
CVRSLTDSTKETQYF
TGTGTCAGAAGCTTAACGGACAGTACAAAAGAGACCCAGTACTTC
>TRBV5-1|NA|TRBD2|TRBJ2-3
CASSLEGSGRATDTQYF
TGCGCCAGCAGCTTGGAGGGTAGCGGGAGGGCGACAGATACGCAGTATTTT
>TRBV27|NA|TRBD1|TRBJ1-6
CASSYGTGNNSPLHF
TGTGCCAGCAGTTACGGGACAGGGAATAATTCACCCCTCCACTTT
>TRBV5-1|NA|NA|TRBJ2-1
CASSLEQGLYNEQFF
TGCGCCAGCAGCTTGGAACAGGGCCTCTACAATGAGCAGTTCTTC
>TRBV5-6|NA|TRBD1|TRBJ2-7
CASSLGPGTGTGGREQYF
TGTGCCAGCAGCTTGGGACCGGGGACCGGGACAGGGGGGAGAGAGCAGTACTTC
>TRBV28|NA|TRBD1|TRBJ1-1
CASSLGTDLLTEAFF
TGTGCCAGCAGTCTTGGGACAGATCTCCTCACTGAAGCTTTCTTT
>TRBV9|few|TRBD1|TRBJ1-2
CASSERDRGLGYGYTF
TGTGCCAGCAGCGAGCGGGACAGGGGGCTCGGCTATGGCTACACCTTC
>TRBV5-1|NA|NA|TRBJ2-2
CASSFQGTGELFF
TGCGCCAGCAGCTTCCAGGGTACCGGGGAGCTGTTTTTT
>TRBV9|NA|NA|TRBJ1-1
CASSPRTGSTEAFF
TGTGCCAGCAGCCCCCGCACAGGGTCCACTGAAGCTTTCTTT
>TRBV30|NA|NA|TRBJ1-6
CAWTRSLYNSPLHF
TGTGCCTGGACTAGGTCGCTCTATAATTCACCCCTCCACTTT
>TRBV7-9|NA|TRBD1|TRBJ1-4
CASSFEGGGTGDEKLFF
TGTGCCAGCAGCTTTGAAGGAGGGGGGACAGGGGATGAAAAACTGTTTTTT
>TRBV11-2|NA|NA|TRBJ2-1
CASSTGTEQFF
TGTGCCAGCAGCACAGGGACTGAGCAGTTCTTC
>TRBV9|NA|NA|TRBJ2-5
CASSRGLETQYF
TGTGCCAGCAGCCGGGGGTTGGAGACCCAGTACTTC
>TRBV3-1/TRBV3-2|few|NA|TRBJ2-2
CASSQKIGVTGELFF
TGTGCCAGCAGCCAAAAAATAGGAGTCACCGGGGAGCTGTTTTTT
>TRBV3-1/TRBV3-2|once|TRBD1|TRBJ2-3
CASSLSAGGDTQYF
TGTGCCAGCAGCCTTAGCGCAGGGGGAGATACGCAGTATTTT
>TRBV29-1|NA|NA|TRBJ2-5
CSAEGGAAGQETQYF
TGCAGCGCCGAGGGGGGGGCGGCAGGGCAAGAGACCCAGTACTTC
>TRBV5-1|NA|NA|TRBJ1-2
CASSLANRANYGYTF
TGCGCCAGCAGCTTGGCCAACAGAGCTAACTATGGCTACACCTTC
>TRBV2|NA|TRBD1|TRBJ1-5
CASSGDRGQGQPQHF
TGTGCCAGCAGCGGTGACAGGGGGCAAGGGCAGCCCCAGCATTTT
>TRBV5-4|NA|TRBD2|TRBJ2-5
CASSSGAGRGGETQYF
TGTGCCAGCAGCAGTGGGGCAGGGAGGGGTGGAGAGACCCAGTACTTC
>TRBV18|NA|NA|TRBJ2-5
CASSPEPGRETQYF
TGTGCCAGCTCACCGGAACCAGGGCGAGAGACCCAGTACTTC
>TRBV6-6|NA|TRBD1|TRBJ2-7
CASRDRDTPSSYEQYF
TGTGCCAGCCGGGACAGGGATACCCCGAGCTCCTACGAGCAGTACTTC
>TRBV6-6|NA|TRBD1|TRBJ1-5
CASSQQGAHQPQHF
TGTGCCAGCAGTCAGCAGGGGGCCCATCAGCCCCAGCATTTT
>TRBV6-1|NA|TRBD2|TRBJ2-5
CASSDFPAGPETQYF
TGTGCCAGCAGTGATTTCCCAGCGGGGCCCGAGACCCAGTACTTC
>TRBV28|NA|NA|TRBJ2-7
CASSALYEQYF
TGTGCCAGCAGTGCGCTCTACGAGCAGTACTTC
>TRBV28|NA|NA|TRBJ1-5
CASRSGPIEAQHF
TGTGCCAGCAGGTCAGGTCCAATTGAAGCCCAGCATTTT
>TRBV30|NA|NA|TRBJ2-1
CAWSVQTARGNEQFF
TGTGCCTGGAGTGTACAGACAGCCCGGGGGAATGAGCAGTTCTTC
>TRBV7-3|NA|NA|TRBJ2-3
CASSLKPRIQGWTDTQYF
TGTGCCAGCAGCTTAAAACCCCGGATACAGGGTTGGACAGATACGCAGTATTTT
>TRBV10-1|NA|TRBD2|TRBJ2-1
CASSAREGGLASREQFF
TGCGCCAGCAGCGCTAGGGAAGGGGGACTAGCTTCACGGGAGCAGTTCTTC
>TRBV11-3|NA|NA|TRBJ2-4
CASSLGGDPRNIQYF
TGTGCCAGCAGCTTAGGCGGTGACCCCCGGAACATTCAGTACTTC
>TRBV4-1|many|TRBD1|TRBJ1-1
CASSPDRANTEAFF
TGCGCCAGCAGCCCGGACAGGGCGAACACTGAAGCTTTCTTT
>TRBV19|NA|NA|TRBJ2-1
CASAWGGLNEQFF
TGTGCCAGTGCCTGGGGGGGGCTGAATGAGCAGTTCTTC
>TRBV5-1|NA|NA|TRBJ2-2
CASSPDRAGTGELFF
TGCGCCAGCAGCCCCGACAGGGCGGGGACCGGGGAGCTGTTTTTT
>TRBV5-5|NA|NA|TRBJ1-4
CASSLEAGVNEKLFF
TGTGCCAGCAGCTTGGAAGCAGGGGTTAATGAAAAACTGTTTTTT
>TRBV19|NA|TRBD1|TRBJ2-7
CASSTPGQGYEQYF
TGTGCCAGTAGTACTCCGGGACAGGGCTACGAGCAGTACTTC
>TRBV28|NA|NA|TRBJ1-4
CASSLTNEKLFF
TGTGCCAGCAGTCTTACTAATGAAAAACTGTTTTTT
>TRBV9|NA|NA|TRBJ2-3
CASSRVGGTQYF
TGTGCCAGCAGTCGGGTCGGAGGTACGCAGTATTTT
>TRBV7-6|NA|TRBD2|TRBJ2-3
CASSLGFLAGGGDTQYF
TGTGCCAGCAGCTTAGGGTTCCTAGCGGGAGGGGGAGATACGCAGTATTTT
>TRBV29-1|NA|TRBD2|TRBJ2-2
CSFLGTSGKPGAGELFF
TGCAGCTTTTTGGGGACTAGCGGAAAACCAGGGGCCGGGGAGCTGTTTTTT
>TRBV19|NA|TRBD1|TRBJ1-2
CASSPSWGQGARGYTF
TGTGCCAGTAGTCCTTCTTGGGGACAGGGGGCGCGTGGCTACACCTTC
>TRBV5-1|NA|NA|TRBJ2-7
CASSLGLTKAYEQYF
TGCGCCAGCAGCTTGGGGCTTACTAAAGCCTACGAGCAGTACTTC
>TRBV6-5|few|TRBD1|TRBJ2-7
CASRGTGEAEQYF
TGTGCCAGCAGAGGGACAGGGGAGGCCGAGCAGTACTTC
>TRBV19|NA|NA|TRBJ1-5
CASSIDPRVPNSNQPQHF
TGTGCCAGTAGTATAGATCCACGGGTCCCAAATAGCAATCAGCCCCAGCATTTT
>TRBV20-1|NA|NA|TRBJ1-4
CSAAYRAQLFF
TGCAGTGCTGCATACAGGGCGCAACTGTTTTTT
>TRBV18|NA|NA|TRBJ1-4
CASSPREGNEKLFF
TGTGCCAGCTCACCTCGGGAGGGGAATGAAAAACTGTTTTTT